The TCR beta chain under discussion was sequenced for a study of blood T cell repertoires in COVID-19. Overall study context: The United States, Italy and Spain were the sources of the acute and convalescent COVID-19 samples.

Sequencing used immunoSEQ multiplex PCR; TCRdb keeps in-frame clones, though not all of them. The sample holds some 120,000 clones, 85% seen once. The sequenced material came from peripheral blood. The TCR sequence derives from a man of 80 years or more with active or convalescent COVID-19.

CDR3 bases: TGTGCCTGGAGTGTATGGGGGGACACTGAAGCTTTCTTT. Protein: CAWSVWGDTEAFF. V gene TRBV30 combines with J gene TRBJ1-1; maybe TRBD1 (5 bases). The CDR3 sequence is 13 residues long. Germline V lookup: CDR1 GTSNPN, CDR2 SVGIG (reference sequence). The V and J ends lost 0 bases and 3 bases respectively, with 8 bases between them. Full variable domain (remainder filled in from reference TRBV30 and TRBJ1-1): SQTIHQWPATLVQPVGSPLSLECTVEGTSNPNLYWYRQAAGRGLQLLFYSVGIGQISSEVPQNLSASRPQDRQFILSSKKLLLSDSGFYLCAWSVWGDTEAFFGQGTRLTVV.